This TCR beta chain was identified during a study of shared clonotypes between healthy human individuals. The study, taken as a whole, reports: Clonotypes shared by all four sorted-subset donors had higher generation probabilities than non-shared clonotypes.

TCRdb's table, derived via immunoSEQ multiplex PCR, lists solely in-frame clones and lacks some. Counted here are 2 million to 2.5 million clones, roughly 90% occurring once; the ten biggest clones make up about 0.36%. Caucasian adults residing in Nashville, Tennessee made up all the donors. In its sample, this clone was seen once. Its antigen remains unidentified. Per germline, CDR1 SNHLY and CDR2 FYNNEI. The CDR3 totals 15 residues. With 4 bases removed from V and 5 bases from J, the gap between germline ends came to 14 bases. The sequenced sample was naive CD4+ T cells from PBMCs. Subset described: CD45RA+ positively selected. The rearrangement uses TRBV2 and TRBJ2-2, with a weak D call TRBD2 (7 bases). This receptor was taken from a man aged 18 to 30 in good health. Some clones in this sample may be carry-over from other donors' samples. As DNA, the CDR3 is TGTGCCAGCAGTGCGGGGGGCAAGCGAACCGGGGAGCTGTTTTTT. It encodes CASSAGGKRTGELFF.